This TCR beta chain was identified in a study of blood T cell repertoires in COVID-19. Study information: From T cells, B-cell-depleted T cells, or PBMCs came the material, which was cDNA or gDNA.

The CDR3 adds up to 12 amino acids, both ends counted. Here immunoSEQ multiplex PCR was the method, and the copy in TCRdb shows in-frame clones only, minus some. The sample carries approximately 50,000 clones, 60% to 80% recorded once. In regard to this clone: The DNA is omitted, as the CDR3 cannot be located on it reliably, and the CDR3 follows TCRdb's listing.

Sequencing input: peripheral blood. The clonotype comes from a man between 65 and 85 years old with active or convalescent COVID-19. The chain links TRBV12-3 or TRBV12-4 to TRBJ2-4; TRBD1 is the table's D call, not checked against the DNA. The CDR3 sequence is CASRVGQGTAYF.